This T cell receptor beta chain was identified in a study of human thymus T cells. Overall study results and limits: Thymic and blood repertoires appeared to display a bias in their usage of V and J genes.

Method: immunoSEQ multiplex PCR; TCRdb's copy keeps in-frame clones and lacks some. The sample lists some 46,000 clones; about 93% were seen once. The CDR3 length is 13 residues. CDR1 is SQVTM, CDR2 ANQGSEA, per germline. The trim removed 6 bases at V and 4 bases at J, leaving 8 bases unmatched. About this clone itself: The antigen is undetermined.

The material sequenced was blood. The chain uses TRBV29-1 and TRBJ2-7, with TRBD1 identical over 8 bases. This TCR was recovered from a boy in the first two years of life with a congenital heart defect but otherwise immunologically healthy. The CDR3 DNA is TGCAGCGTGCGCGGACAGGGCTTTTACGAGCAGTACTTC. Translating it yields CSVRGQGFYEQYF.